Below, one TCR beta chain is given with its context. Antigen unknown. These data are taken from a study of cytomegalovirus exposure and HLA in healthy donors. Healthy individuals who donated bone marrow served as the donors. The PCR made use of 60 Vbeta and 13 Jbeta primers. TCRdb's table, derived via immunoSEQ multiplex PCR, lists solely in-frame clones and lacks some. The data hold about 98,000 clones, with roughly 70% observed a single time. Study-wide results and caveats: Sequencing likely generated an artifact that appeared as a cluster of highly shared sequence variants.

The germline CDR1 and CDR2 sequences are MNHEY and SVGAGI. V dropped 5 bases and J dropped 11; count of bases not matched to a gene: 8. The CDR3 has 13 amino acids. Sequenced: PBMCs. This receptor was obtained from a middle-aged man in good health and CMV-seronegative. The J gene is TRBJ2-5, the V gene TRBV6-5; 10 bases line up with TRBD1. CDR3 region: CASSTGQGSMQYF. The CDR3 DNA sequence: TGTGCCAGCAGTACGGGACAGGGGTCTATGCAGTACTTC.